What follows are 7 T cell receptor beta chains derived from one specimen sequenced in a study of post-analysis software for immune sequencing data. Prepared TCR beta cDNA libraries contained unique molecular identifiers. MiXCR, run by TCRdb on the PCR reads, gives a single entry per CDR3 protein. The sample holds 750,000 to 950,000 distinct CDR3 sequences, about 45% seen once. Their antigens are not known. Notes on the study in general: Compared with controls, patients had more of five or six TRBV segments, including TRBV5-6, TRBV5-1 and TRBV20-1.

Sequencing input: blood. The receptors were gathered from a girl under 18 with multiple sclerosis.

This clonotype has more than one count but fewer than ten. This sequence joins TRBV7-2 and TRBJ1-2; D might be TRBD1 (5 bases). V was pared by 5 bases and J by 4 bases, with 14 bases between. The germline V gene encodes CDR1 SGHTA and CDR2 FQGNSA. The CDR3 loop spans 14 amino acids. The CDR3 reads CASSPVGAIYGYTF. The CDR3, as DNA: TGTGCCAGCAGCCCGGTTGGGGCAATCTATGGCTACACCTTC.

This clonotype was detected many times. The V call is TRBV7-3, the J call TRBJ2-6; a possible D gene is TRBD2 (5 bases). V was trimmed by 4 bases and J by 1 base, leaving 5 bases between them. The CDR3 contains 14 residues. Germline assignment: CDR1 SGHTA and CDR2 FQGTGA. The CDR3 spells CASSSGSGANVLTF. In DNA form, the CDR3 reads TGTGCCAGCAGCTCGGGGTCTGGGGCCAACGTCCTGACTTTC. The full variable domain, completed using reference TRBV7-3 and TRBJ2-6, is GAGVSQTPSNKVTEKGKYVELRCDPISGHTALYWYRQSLGQGPEFLIYFQGTGAADDSGLPNDRFFAVRPEGSVSTLKIQRTERGDSAVYLCASSSGSGANVLTFGAGSRLTVL.

V and J are TRBV7-2 and TRBJ2-7; TRBD1 agrees at 7 bases. Germline V gene data show CDR1 as SGHTA and CDR2 as FQGNSA. The junction had 8 bases not matched to a gene; V was cut back by 6 bases and J by 0 bases. The CDR3 sequence is 15 residues long. CDR3 DNA sequence: TGTGCCAGCAGAACAACGGGACAGAACTCCTACGAGCAGTACTTC. Its protein is CASRTTGQNSYEQYF.

The chain recombines TRBV20-1 with TRBJ2-3; D is ambiguous. The CDR3 totals 13 residues. The V end was cut by 0 bases, the J end by 7 bases, with 11 bases between. Per germline, CDR1 DFQATT and CDR2 SNEGSKA (reference sequence). The chain's CDR3 is CSARDLDRHTQYF. CDR3 DNA: TGCAGTGCTAGAGATTTGGATCGCCATACGCAGTATTTT.

This clonotype was seen a handful of times. The chain recombines TRBV7-9 with TRBJ2-1; unclear D gene. Germline lookup yields CDR1 SEHNR and CDR2 FQNEAQ (reference sequence). The CDR3 totals 11 residues. V dropped 2 bases and J dropped 9 bases, with 5 bases sitting between them. DNA for the CDR3: TGTGCCAGCAGCTTATCGCCTGAGCAGTTCTTC. Translation: CASSLSPEQFF.

The chain combines TRBV6-1 with TRBJ2-4, with TRBD1 identical over 9 bases. The V gene's germline CDR1 is MNHNS and CDR2 SASEGT. The CDR3 covers 15 residues. The V and J ends lost 5 bases and 8 bases, in that order; junction bases with no gene match: 10. The chain's CDR3 is CASSKQGARSHIQYF. The DNA for the CDR3 is TGTGCCAGCAGTAAACAGGGGGCCCGGTCGCACATTCAGTACTTC.

This chain connects TRBV20-1 to TRBJ2-4; D is perhaps TRBD1 (6 bases). The CDR3 loop spans 14 amino acids. The V gene's germline CDR1 is DFQATT and CDR2 SNEGSKA (reference sequence). The V and J ends lost 5 bases and 6 bases respectively, with 17 bases between them. The CDR3 DNA follows: TGCAGTGCTCCCCTCCGGGACACTAGAAACATTCAGTACTTC. This codes for CSAPLRDTRNIQYF.